This T cell receptor (beta chain) was identified in a study of vaccination and CD4 T cells after COVID-19. Study results and limitations: In median terms, SARS-CoV-2-reactive clonotypes went from about 20 to 38, a nonsignificant rise. For convalescent patients, a median around 90% of reactive clones surfaced exclusively after vaccination.

The CDR3 has 13 residues. Germline V lookup: CDR1 SEHNR, CDR2 FQNEAQ (reference sequence). V was pared by 5 bases and J by 5 bases, with 12 bases between. Treatment described: roughly ten-day PBMC culture with coronavirus spike peptide pools or control peptides (ViraFEST assay). Every well contained under 2.5 million PBMCs, which were grown with around 9.8 IU/ml IL-2 and 10 ug/ml peptide pools. Medium was half-exchanged with fresh IL-2 medium on days 3 and 7. This clonotype turned up a few times. Its antigen is as yet unknown. At the Johns Hopkins FTIC core, DNA taken from cultured CD4+ T cells was sequenced by way of the Oncomine TCR Beta short-read assay. TCRdb itself ran the PCR reads through MiXCR, one entry per CDR3 protein. The repertoire has about 14,000 distinct CDR3 sequences, around 59% of them found once; the top ten carry 19%.

The sequence came from a human donor who had recovered from COVID-19. The sample was CD4+ T cells from blood, cultured in vitro. The chain has TRBV7-9 and TRBJ1-2, with D possibly matching TRBD1 (5 bases). CDR3 sequence reads: CASSARENYGYTF. The CDR3 DNA reads as TGTGCCAGCAGCGCCAGGGAAAATTATGGCTACACCTTC.